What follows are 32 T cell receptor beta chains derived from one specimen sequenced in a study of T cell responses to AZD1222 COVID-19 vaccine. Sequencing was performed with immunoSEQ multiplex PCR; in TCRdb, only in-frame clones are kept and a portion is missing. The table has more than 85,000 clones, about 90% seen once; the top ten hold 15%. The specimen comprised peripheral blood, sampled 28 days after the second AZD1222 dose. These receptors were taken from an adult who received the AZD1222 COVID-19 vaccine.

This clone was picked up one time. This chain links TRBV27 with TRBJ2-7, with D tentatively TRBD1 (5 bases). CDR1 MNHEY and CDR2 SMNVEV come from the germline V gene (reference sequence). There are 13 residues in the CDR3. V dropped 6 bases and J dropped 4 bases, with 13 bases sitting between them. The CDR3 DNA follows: TGTGCCAGCAGACCCTCGGACACGTACGAGCAGTACTTC. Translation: CASRPSDTYEQYF.

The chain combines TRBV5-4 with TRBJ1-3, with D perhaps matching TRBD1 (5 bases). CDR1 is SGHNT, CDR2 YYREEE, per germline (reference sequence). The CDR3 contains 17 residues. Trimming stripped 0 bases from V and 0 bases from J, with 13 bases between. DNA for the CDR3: TGTGCCAGCAGCTTGGACCAGGGCGGGAGCTCTGGAAACACCATATATTTT. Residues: CASSLDQGGSSGNTIYF.

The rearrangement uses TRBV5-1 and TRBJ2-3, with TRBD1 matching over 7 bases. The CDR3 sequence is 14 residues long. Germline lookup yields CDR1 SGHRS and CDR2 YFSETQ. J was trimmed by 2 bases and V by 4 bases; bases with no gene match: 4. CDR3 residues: CASSAGTVTDTQYF. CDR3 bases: TGCGCCAGCAGCGCCGGGACAGTCACAGATACGCAGTATTTT.

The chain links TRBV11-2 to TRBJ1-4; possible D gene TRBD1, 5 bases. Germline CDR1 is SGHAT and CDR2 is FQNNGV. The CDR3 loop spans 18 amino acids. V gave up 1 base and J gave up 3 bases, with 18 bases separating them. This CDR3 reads CASSLAPGVGRANEKLFF. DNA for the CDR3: TGTGCCAGCAGCTTAGCCCCCGGAGTGGGCAGGGCTAATGAAAAACTGTTTTTT.

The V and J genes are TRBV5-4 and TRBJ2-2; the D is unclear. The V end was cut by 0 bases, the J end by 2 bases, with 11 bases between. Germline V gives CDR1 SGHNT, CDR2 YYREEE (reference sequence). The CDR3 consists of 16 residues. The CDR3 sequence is CASSLGQTRNTGELFF. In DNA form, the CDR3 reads TGTGCCAGCAGCTTGGGGCAGACACGAAACACCGGGGAGCTGTTTTTT.

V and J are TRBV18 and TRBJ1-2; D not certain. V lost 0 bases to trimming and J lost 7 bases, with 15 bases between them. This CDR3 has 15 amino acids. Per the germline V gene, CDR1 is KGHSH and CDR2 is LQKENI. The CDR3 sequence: CASSPPSGLHGGYTF. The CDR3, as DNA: TGTGCCAGCTCACCACCGTCGGGTTTGCATGGTGGCTACACCTTC.

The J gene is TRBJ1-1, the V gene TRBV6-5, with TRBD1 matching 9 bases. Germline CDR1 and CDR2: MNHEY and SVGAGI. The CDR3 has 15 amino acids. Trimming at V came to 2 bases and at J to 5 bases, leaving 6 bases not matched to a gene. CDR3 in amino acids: CASSYDRGRFTEAFF. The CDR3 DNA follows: TGTGCCAGCAGTTACGACAGGGGGAGATTTACTGAAGCTTTCTTT.

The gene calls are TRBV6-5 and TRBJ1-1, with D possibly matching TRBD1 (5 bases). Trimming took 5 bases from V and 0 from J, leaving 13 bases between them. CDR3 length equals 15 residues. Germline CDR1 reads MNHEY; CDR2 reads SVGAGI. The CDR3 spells CASSTPGLLNTEAFF. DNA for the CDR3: TGTGCCAGCAGTACACCGGGACTGCTGAACACTGAAGCTTTCTTT.

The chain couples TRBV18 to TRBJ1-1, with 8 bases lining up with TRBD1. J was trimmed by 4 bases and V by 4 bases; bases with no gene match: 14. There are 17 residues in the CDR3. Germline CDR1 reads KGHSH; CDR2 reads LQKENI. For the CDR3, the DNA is TGTGCCAGCTCACTACGAGGGACAGGACGGATGGGCACTGAAGCTTTCTTT. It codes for CASSLRGTGRMGTEAFF.

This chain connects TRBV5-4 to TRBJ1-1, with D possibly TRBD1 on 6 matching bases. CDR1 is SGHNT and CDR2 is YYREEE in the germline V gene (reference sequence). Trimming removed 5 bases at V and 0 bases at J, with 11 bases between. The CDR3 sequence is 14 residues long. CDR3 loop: CASRQGGMNTEAFF. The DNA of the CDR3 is TGTGCCAGCAGGCAAGGGGGTATGAACACTGAAGCTTTCTTT.

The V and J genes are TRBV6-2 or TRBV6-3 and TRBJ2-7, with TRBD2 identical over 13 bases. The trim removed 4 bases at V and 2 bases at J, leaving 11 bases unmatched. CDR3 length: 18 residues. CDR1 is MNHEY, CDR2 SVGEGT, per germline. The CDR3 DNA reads TGTGCCAGCAGTTCCCGGACTAGCGGGAGAAGTATTGCCTACGAGCAGTACTTC. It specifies CASSSRTSGRSIAYEQYF.

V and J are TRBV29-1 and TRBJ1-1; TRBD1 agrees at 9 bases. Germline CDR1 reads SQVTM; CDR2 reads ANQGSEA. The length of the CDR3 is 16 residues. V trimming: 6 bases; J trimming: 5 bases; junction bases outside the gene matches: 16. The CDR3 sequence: CSVGDTPGQGRTEAFF. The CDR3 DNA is TGCAGCGTGGGGGACACTCCGGGACAGGGAAGGACTGAAGCTTTCTTT.

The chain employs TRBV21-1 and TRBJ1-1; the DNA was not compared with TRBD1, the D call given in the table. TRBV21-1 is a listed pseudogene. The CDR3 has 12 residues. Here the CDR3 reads CASRSGTGNAFF. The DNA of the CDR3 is TGTGCCAGCAGATCCGGGACAGGGAATGCTTTCTTT.

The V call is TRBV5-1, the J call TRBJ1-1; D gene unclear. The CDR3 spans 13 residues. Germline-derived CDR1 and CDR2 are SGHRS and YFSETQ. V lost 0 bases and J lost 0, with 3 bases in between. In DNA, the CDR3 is TGCGCCAGCAGCTTGGAGGTGAACACTGAAGCTTTCTTT. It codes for CASSLEVNTEAFF.

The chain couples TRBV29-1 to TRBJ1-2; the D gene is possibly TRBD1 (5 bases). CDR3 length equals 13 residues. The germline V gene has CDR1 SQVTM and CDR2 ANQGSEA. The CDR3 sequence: CAIGGTAYYGYTF. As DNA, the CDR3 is TGCGCAATTGGAGGGACGGCTTACTATGGCTACACCTTC.

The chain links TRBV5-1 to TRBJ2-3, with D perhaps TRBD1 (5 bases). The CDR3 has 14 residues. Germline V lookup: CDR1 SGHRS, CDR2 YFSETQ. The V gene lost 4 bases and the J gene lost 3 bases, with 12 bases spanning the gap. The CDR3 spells CASSPAGMTDTQYF. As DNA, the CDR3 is TGCGCCAGCAGCCCCGCAGGGATGACAGATACGCAGTATTTT.

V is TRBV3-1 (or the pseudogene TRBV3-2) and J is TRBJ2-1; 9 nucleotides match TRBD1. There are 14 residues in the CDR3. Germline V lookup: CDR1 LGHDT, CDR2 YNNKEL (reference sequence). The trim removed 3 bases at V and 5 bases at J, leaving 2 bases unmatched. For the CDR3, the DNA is TGTGCCAGCAGCCACCGGGACAGGGACAATGAGCAGTTCTTC. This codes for CASSHRDRDNEQFF.

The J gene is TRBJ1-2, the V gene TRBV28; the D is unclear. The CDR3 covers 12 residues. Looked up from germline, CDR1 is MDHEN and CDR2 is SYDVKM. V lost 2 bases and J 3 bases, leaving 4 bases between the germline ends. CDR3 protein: CASSLIHYGYTF. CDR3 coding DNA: TGTGCCAGCAGTTTAATCCACTATGGCTACACCTTC.

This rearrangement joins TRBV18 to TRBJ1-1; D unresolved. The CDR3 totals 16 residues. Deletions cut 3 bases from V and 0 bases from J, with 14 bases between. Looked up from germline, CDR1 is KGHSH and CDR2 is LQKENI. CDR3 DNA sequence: TGTGCCAGCTCACCGGTCAGTATCGGGATGAACACTGAAGCTTTCTTT. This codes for CASSPVSIGMNTEAFF.

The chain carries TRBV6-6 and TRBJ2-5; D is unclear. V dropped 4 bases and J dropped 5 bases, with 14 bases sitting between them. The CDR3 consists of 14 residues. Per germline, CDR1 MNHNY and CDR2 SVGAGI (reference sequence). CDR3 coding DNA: TGTGCCAGCAGTTCACCGGCGGCATGGGAGACCCAGTACTTC. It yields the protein CASSSPAAWETQYF.

The CDR3 sequence: CASSLDTASGSNEQFF. In nucleotides, the CDR3 is TGTGCCAGCAGCTTAGACACCGCTAGCGGGAGCAATGAGCAGTTCTTC. The J gene is TRBJ2-1, the V gene TRBV11-2; 10 nucleotides match TRBD2. The ends lost 0 bases at V and 6 bases at J; junction bases unmatched: 5. CDR3 length: 16 amino acids. Germline lookup yields CDR1 SGHAT and CDR2 FQNNGV.

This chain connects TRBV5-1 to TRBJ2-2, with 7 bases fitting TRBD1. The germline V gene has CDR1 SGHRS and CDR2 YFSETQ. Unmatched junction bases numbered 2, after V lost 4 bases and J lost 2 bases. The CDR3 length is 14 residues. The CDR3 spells CASSKGANTGELFF. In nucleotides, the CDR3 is TGCGCCAGCAGCAAGGGGGCTAACACCGGGGAGCTGTTTTTT. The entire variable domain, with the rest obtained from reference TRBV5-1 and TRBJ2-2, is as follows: KAGVTQTPRYLIKTRGQQVTLSCSPISGHRSVSWYQQTPGQGLQFLFEYFSETQRNKGNFPGRFSGRQFSNSRSEMNVSTLELGDSALYLCASSKGANTGELFFGEGSRLTVL.

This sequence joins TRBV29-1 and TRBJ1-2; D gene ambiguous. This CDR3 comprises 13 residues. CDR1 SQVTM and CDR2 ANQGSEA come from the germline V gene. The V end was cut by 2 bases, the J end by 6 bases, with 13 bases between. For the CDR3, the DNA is TGCAGCGTTGAACCCGGCAGCATGAATGGCTACACCTTC. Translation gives CSVEPGSMNGYTF.

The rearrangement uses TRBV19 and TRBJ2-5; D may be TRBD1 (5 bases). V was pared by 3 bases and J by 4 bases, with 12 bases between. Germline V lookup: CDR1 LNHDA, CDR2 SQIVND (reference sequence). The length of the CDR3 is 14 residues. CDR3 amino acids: CASSMPGIGETQYF. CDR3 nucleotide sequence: TGTGCCAGTAGTATGCCAGGGATCGGAGAGACCCAGTACTTC.

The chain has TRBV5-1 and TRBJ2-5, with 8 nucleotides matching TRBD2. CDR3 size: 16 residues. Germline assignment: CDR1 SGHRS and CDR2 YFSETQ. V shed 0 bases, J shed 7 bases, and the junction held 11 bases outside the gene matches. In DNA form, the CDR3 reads TGCGCCAGCAGCTTGGCGTCTAGCGGGTTAGTAGGGACCCAGTACTTC. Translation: CASSLASSGLVGTQYF.

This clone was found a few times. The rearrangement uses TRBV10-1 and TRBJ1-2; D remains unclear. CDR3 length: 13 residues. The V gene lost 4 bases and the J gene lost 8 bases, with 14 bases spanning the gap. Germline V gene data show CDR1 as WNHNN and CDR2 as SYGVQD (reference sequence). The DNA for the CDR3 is TGCGCCAGCAGTGCGGCAGGCAACTCGGGCTACACCTTC. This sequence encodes CASSAAGNSGYTF.

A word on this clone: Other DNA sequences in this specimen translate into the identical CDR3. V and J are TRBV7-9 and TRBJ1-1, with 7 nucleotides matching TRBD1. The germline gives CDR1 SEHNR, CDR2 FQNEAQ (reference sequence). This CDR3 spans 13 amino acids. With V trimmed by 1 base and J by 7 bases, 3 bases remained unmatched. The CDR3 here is CASSLGQGGEAFF. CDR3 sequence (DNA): TGTGCCAGCAGCTTAGGTCAGGGGGGTGAAGCTTTCTTT.

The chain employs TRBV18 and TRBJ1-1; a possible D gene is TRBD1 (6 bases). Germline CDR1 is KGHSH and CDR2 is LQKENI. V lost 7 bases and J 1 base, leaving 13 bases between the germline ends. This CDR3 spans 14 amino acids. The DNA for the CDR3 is TGTGCCAGCTACCCGGGGGGCCCGAACACTGAAGCTTTCTTT. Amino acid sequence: CASYPGGPNTEAFF.

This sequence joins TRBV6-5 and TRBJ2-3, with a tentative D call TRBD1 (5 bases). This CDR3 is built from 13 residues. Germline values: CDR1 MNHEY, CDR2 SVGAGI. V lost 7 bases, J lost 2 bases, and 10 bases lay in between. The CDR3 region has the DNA TGTGCCAGCAAGGGGCGGATCACAGATACGCAGTATTTT. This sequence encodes CASKGRITDTQYF.

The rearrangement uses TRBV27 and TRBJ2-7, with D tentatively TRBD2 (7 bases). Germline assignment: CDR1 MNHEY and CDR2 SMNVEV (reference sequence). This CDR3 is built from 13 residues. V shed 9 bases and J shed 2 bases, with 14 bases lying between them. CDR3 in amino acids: CASWGRGTYEQYF. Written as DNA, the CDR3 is TGTGCCAGTTGGGGGAGGGGGACCTACGAGCAGTACTTC.

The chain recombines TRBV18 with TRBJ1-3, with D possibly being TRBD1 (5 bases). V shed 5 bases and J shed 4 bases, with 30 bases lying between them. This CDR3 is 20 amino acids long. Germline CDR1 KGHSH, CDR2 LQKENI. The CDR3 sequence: CASSTVPTDSFGVSGNTIYF. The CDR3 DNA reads TGTGCCAGCTCAACAGTCCCGACAGACTCATTTGGGGTGAGCGGAAACACCATATATTTT.

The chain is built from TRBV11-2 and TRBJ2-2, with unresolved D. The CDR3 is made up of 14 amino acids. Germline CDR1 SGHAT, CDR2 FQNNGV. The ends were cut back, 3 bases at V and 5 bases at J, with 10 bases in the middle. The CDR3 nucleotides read TGTGCCAGCAGCTTTGCGGTCCAAACCGGGGAGCTGTTTTTT. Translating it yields CASSFAVQTGELFF.